The rows below give T cell receptor beta chains drawn from one sample of a study of beta chain features in type 1 diabetes. Generated by immunoSEQ multiplex PCR, the TCRdb table keeps only in-frame clones and is missing some. The sample has some 410,000 clones; approximately 15% are singletons. The source material was naive CD4+ T cells from blood. These receptor sequences come from a man younger than 40 in good health. Each CDR3 is given with its conserved first and last residue. Each record gives: D gene, V gene, J gene, CDR3 protein. D genes are given only for firm matches.

-,TRBV7-9,TRBJ2-1,CASNPRMDNEQFF
TRBD1,TRBV6-5,TRBJ2-3,CASRRKGQGRYTQYF
-,TRBV9,TRBJ2-1,CASSLQGGNEQFF
TRBD2,TRBV29-1,TRBJ2-5,CSAPRRGGKTQYF
-,TRBV28,TRBJ2-5,CASYTTVGETQYF
-,TRBV11-2,TRBJ2-3,CASSLGLYTDTQYF
-,TRBV5-4,TRBJ2-5,CASSSPDTVETQYF
TRBD1,TRBV7-2,TRBJ2-7,CASSRQGGYEQYF
TRBD1,TRBV4-2,TRBJ2-1,CASSQVGQDRRYNEQFF
-,TRBV18,TRBJ1-5,CASSPEGGQPQHF
TRBD1,TRBV7-8,TRBJ1-1,CASGVTRQGHEAFF
TRBD1,TRBV7-9,TRBJ2-1,CASSLQGANEQFF
TRBD2,TRBV30,TRBJ2-2,CAWTSGSATGELFF
-,TRBV5-1,TRBJ2-1,CASSGTGLAPYNEQFF
-,TRBV10-3,TRBJ1-2,CAINPSDNYGYTF
-,TRBV10-3,TRBJ2-6,CAISETGPGANVLTF
TRBD2,TRBV30,TRBJ2-1,CAWSRGRNYNEQFF
-,TRBV5-6,TRBJ2-1,CASSFKADNEQFF
-,TRBV6-6,TRBJ2-7,CASSQGAGYEQYF
-,TRBV15,TRBJ1-1,CATSRDYSRTEAFF
-,TRBV6-1,TRBJ2-1,CASSMPADEQFF
-,TRBV30,TRBJ2-1,CAWTRLFNEQFF
TRBD1,TRBV18,TRBJ2-1,CASSPGQGASYNEQFF
TRBD1,TRBV4-3,TRBJ1-6,CASSQDPAGGDSPLHF
-,TRBV29-1,TRBJ1-1,CSVRKQNTNTEAFF
-,TRBV15,TRBJ2-5,CATSRDSKETQYF
TRBD1,TRBV15,TRBJ1-2,CATSRDRGGSYGYTF
-,TRBV5-4,TRBJ2-1,CASSLYLLTNNEQFF
-,TRBV5-6,TRBJ2-6,CASSSPNRDLSGANVLTF
-,TRBV18,TRBJ1-2,CASSSGQNYGYTF
-,TRBV30,TRBJ2-5,CAWSVRVQETQYF
-,TRBV7-9,TRBJ1-2,CASSSPGTNYGYTF
TRBD2,TRBV5-1,TRBJ2-5,CASSLISGATQETQYF
TRBD1,TRBV7-3,TRBJ2-1,CASRWTGRGNEQFF
-,TRBV7-6,TRBJ2-1,CASSLGSAGVANNEQFF
TRBD1,TRBV7-2,TRBJ2-5,CASSLPGTGQETQYF
-,TRBV9,TRBJ2-3,CASSVAGGRTDTQYF
-,TRBV4-3,TRBJ2-7,CASSQESEMGEQYF
TRBD2,TRBV5-4,TRBJ2-1,CASSEGLAGAYNEQFF